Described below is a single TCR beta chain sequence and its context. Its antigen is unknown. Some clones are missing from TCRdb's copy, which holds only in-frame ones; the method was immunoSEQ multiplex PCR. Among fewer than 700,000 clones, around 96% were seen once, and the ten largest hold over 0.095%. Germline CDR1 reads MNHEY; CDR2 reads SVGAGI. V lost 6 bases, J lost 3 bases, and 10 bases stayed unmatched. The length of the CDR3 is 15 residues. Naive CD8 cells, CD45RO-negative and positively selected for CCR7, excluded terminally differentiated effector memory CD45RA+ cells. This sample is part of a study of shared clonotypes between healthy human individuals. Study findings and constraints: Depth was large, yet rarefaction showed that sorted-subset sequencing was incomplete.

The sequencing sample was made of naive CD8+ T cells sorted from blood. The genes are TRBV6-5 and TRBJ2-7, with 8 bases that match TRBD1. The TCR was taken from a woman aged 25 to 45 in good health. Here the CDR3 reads CASSREQGALYEQYF. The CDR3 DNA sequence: TGTGCCAGCAGCCGAGAGCAGGGGGCTCTCTACGAGCAGTACTTC.